This T cell receptor beta chain is from a study of glioma-infiltrating T cells after dendritic cell vaccination. Study background: Dendritic cell vaccine was injected intradermally three times, biweekly.

Regarding the study as a whole: Complete blood and tumor specimen sets were limited to few patients.

Comment on this clone: Its antigen is unidentified.

V gave up 2 bases and J gave up 3 bases; unmatched junction bases: 6. Germline lookup yields CDR1 SGHRS and CDR2 YFSETQ. This CDR3 contains 15 residues. Amplification used 60 V beta primers and 13 J beta primers. The protocol was immunoSEQ multiplex PCR, while the TCRdb copy is restricted to in-frame clones and leaves out a portion. In the table there are some 87,000 clones, approximately 81% of which are singletons. The sequencing used blood, collected before dendritic cell vaccination. This chain uses TRBV5-1 with TRBJ2-3; 7 positions match TRBD2. This TCR derives from a human donor with glioblastoma. The CDR3 loop is CASSFGLVGTDTQYF. CDR3 nucleotide sequence: TGCGCCAGCAGCTTCGGACTAGTTGGGACAGATACGCAGTATTTT.